The 27 T cell receptor beta chains below all came from one sample that was sequenced in a study of metastatic and nonmetastatic thyroid tumors. Through MiXCR, TCRdb re-clonotyped the PCR reads. The sample shows 13,000 or so clones, under 35% of them seen only once. Thyroid surgery had not been preceded by any treatment in any patient. The sample comprised tumor tissue. The receptors here all came from a female donor with papillary thyroid cancer or a benign thyroid nodule (not recorded which). Some clones in this sample may be carry-over from other donors' samples.

The chain combines TRBV11-2 with TRBJ2-7; the D gene could be TRBD1 or TRBD2 (5 bases each). From germline, CDR1 is SGHAT and CDR2 FQNNGV. Trimming left V 5 bases short and J 7 bases short, with 9 bases between. The CDR3 totals 11 residues. CDR3 nucleotide sequence: TGTGCCAGCAGCCTCAGGGAGGAGCAGTACTTC. Translation gives CASSLREEQYF.

The sample holds many counts of this clone. The chain joins TRBV5-1 to TRBJ2-3; possibly TRBD2 for D (5 bases). The CDR3 has 15 amino acids. The V gene lost 4 bases and the J gene lost 1 base, with 13 bases spanning the gap. Germline lookup yields CDR1 SGHRS and CDR2 YFSETQ. The CDR3 region is CASSPLDGGTDTQYF. CDR3 DNA: TGCGCCAGCAGCCCCCTCGACGGGGGCACAGATACGCAGTATTTT.

In its sample, this clone ranks as medium-sized. The V gene is TRBV20-1, the J gene TRBJ1-2, with a weak D call TRBD1 (6 bases). Germline V gene sequence: CDR1 DFQATT, CDR2 SNEGSKA (reference sequence). With 6 bases removed from V and 2 bases from J, the gap between germline ends came to 19 bases. This CDR3 has 15 amino acids. CDR3 sequence reads: CSAAKALTGNYGYTF. The CDR3 DNA reads as TGCAGTGCAGCGAAGGCCCTAACAGGGAACTATGGCTACACCTTC.

This clone came up many times. The chain links TRBV10-3 to TRBJ2-7, with 8 bases aligning to TRBD2. Germline loops: CDR1 ENHRY, CDR2 SYGVKD. Losses at the gene ends were 5 bases for V and 3 bases for J; bases not matched to a gene: 3. There are 13 residues in the CDR3. CDR3: CAISPREDYEQYF. CDR3 bases: TGTGCCATCAGTCCGCGGGAGGACTACGAGCAGTACTTC.

By frequency in the sample, this clone is medium-sized. V is TRBV5-1 and J is TRBJ1-2; 7 bases fit TRBD1. The CDR3 is made up of 13 amino acids. Unmatched junction bases numbered 5, after V lost 2 bases and J lost 7 bases. Germline lookup yields CDR1 SGHRS and CDR2 YFSETQ. For the CDR3, the DNA is TGCGCCAGCAGCTTAACAGGGGAGGGTGGCTACACCTTC. It codes for CASSLTGEGGYTF.

This chain uses TRBV2 with TRBJ2-7, with D perhaps matching TRBD1 (5 bases). This CDR3 is built from 14 residues. Germline V gene sequence: CDR1 SNHLY, CDR2 FYNNEI. Trimming pared 1 base from V and 0 bases from J, leaving 7 bases between. The CDR3 sequence: CASSEGQFSYEQYF. In DNA, the CDR3 is TGTGCCAGCAGTGAAGGACAGTTCTCCTACGAGCAGTACTTC.

V is TRBV30 and J is TRBJ2-7; 8 bases align to TRBD1. This CDR3 region has 13 residues. V gave up 1 base and J gave up 3 bases; unmatched junction bases: 2. Per the germline V gene, CDR1 is GTSNPN and CDR2 is SVGIG (reference sequence). The CDR3 region is CAWSDRGIYEQYF. CDR3 nucleotides: TGTGCCTGGAGTGACAGGGGGATCTACGAGCAGTACTTC.

This clone was counted ten times or more. CDR3 sequence: CASSKGQLTDTQYF. DNA of the CDR3: TGTGCCAGCAGTAAAGGACAGCTCACAGATACGCAGTATTTT. The gene calls are TRBV27 and TRBJ2-3; a possible D gene is TRBD1 (6 bases). This CDR3 region has 14 residues. The V and J ends lost 5 bases and 2 bases respectively, with 11 bases between them. The germline CDR1 and CDR2 sequences are MNHEY and SMNVEV (reference sequence).

The chain links TRBV30 to TRBJ1-5; maybe TRBD1 (6 bases). Per the germline V gene, CDR1 is GTSNPN and CDR2 is SVGIG (reference sequence). Trimming removed 3 bases from V and 6 bases from J, with 21 bases in between. The CDR3 runs to 16 residues. The CDR3 spells CAWSHPGQGFGQPQHF. The CDR3 DNA sequence: TGTGCCTGGAGCCACCCGGGTCAGGGGTTCGGTCAGCCCCAGCATTTT.

Note on this clone: Possible read error: a much larger clone is one base away. The chain employs TRBV6-1 and TRBJ2-1; the match to TRBD2 covers 12 bases. J gave up 9 bases and V 6 bases, and 9 bases lay outside the gene matches. From germline, CDR1 is MNHNS and CDR2 SASEGT. The CDR3 runs 15 residues. CDR3 sequence reads: CASSRLAGEPREQFF. The CDR3 nucleotides read TGTGCCAGCAGCCGACTAGCGGGAGAGCCCCGTGAGCAGTTCTTC.

The chain has TRBV18 and TRBJ1-2; TRBD1 is a possible D gene (6 bases). Deletions cut 0 bases from V and 1 base from J, with 9 bases between. From germline, CDR1 is KGHSH and CDR2 LQKENI. The CDR3 extends over 15 amino acids. In DNA, the CDR3 is TGTGCCAGCTCACCACCACAGGGATTTAACTATGGCTACACCTTC. This codes for CASSPPQGFNYGYTF.

This clone was observed a few times. The chain's CDR3 is CSPQGGGEQYF. As DNA, the CDR3 is TGCAGCCCCCAGGGGGGGGGGGAGCAGTACTTC. V usage is TRBV20-1 and J usage is TRBJ2-7; D possibly uses TRBD1 or TRBD2 (7 bases each). Germline CDR1 and CDR2: DFQATT and SNEGSKA (reference sequence). The CDR3 has 11 amino acids.

This clone is deemed medium-sized (0.01 to 0.1%). This chain joins TRBV20-1 and TRBJ1-5; D unresolved. Germline V gene data show CDR1 as DFQATT and CDR2 as SNEGSKA (reference sequence). V was clipped by 6 bases and J by 0 bases, with 6 bases between them. The CDR3 loop spans 12 amino acids. The CDR3 nucleotides read TGCAGTGCCAAATATAGCAATCAGCCCCAGCATTTT. Its translation: CSAKYSNQPQHF.

This clone occurred many times. The V call is TRBV5-8, the J call TRBJ1-1, with TRBD1 matching 8 bases. This CDR3 has 15 residues. V was pared by 3 bases and J by 2 bases, with 6 bases of the junction left unmatched. Germline assignment: CDR1 SGHTS and CDR2 YDEGEE. CDR3 residues: CASSYGGTGNTEAFF. CDR3 nucleotide sequence: TGTGCCAGCAGCTACGGTGGGACAGGCAACACTGAAGCTTTCTTT.

The rearrangement uses TRBV14 and TRBJ2-1; the match to TRBD2 covers 7 bases. With 4 bases clipped from V and 5 bases from J, the junction kept 2 bases outside the gene matches. The CDR3 extends over 13 amino acids. Germline CDR1 and CDR2: SGHDN and FVKESK. CDR3 region: CASSPRGNNEQFF. CDR3 DNA: TGTGCCAGCAGCCCGCGGGGGAACAATGAGCAGTTCTTC.

The chain carries TRBV19 and TRBJ1-3; 7 nucleotides align to TRBD1. The junction had 7 bases not matched to a gene; V was cut back by 5 bases and J by 0 bases. The CDR3 is made up of 16 amino acids. CDR1 is LNHDA, CDR2 SQIVND, per germline (reference sequence). CDR3 bases: TGTGCCAGTAGTGAACAGGGGCCTTCCTCTGGAAACACCATATATTTT. It is translated as CASSEQGPSSGNTIYF.

V gene TRBV20-1 combines with J gene TRBJ2-2; TRBD2 aligns across 7 bases. V dropped 3 bases and J dropped 7; count of bases not matched to a gene: 14. CDR1 is DFQATT and CDR2 is SNEGSKA in the germline V gene (reference sequence). The CDR3 extends over 16 amino acids. The CDR3 sequence: CSASVVGGSRGGELFF. Written as DNA, the CDR3 is TGCAGTGCTAGTGTGGTGGGAGGGAGCCGTGGCGGGGAGCTGTTTTTT.

This clone is medium-sized within its sample. At the DNA level, this CDR3 is encoded by other sequences in the same sample as well. J is TRBJ1-1 and V is TRBV20-1; D unclear. Trimming pared 4 bases from V and 2 bases from J, leaving 11 bases between. The CDR3 totals 13 residues. Germline CDR1 reads DFQATT; CDR2 reads SNEGSKA (reference sequence). CDR3 nucleotide sequence: TGCAGTGCTAACCCTACAGCAAACACTGAAGCTTTCTTT. Protein product: CSANPTANTEAFF.

This clone is deemed medium-sized. The gene calls are TRBV25-1 and TRBJ2-2; the match to TRBD1 covers 7 bases. The germline gives CDR1 MGHDK, CDR2 SYGVNS. This CDR3 comprises 19 residues. J was trimmed by 2 bases and V by 3 bases; bases with no gene match: 15. Written as DNA, the CDR3 is TGTGCCAGCAGTGAGGTTCTTTGGACAGGTCTTCAAAACACCGGGGAGCTGTTTTTT. It is translated as CASSEVLWTGLQNTGELFF.

The chain combines TRBV28 with TRBJ1-6; 7 nucleotides align to TRBD1. This CDR3 has 12 amino acids. After removal of 11 bases from V and 7 bases from J, the junction contained 5 bases not matched to a gene. Germline V gene lookup returns CDR1 MDHEN and CDR2 SYDVKM. The CDR3, as DNA: TGTGCCGCCGGGACAGAGAATTCACCCCTCCACTTT. It encodes CAAGTENSPLHF. The complete variable domain, with remaining parts taken from reference TRBV28 and TRBJ1-6, reads DVKVTQSSRYLVKRTGEKVFLECVQDMDHENMFWYRQDPGLGLRLIYFSYDVKMKEKGDIPEGYSVSREKKERFSLILESASTNQTSMYLCAAGTENSPLHFGNGTRLTVT.

In this sample, this clone is medium-sized. The chain joins TRBV11-2 to TRBJ2-3, with a weak D call TRBD2 (6 bases). V was shortened by 0 bases and J by 1 base, with 11 bases between the two germline ends. The CDR3 is made up of 16 amino acids. Germline values: CDR1 SGHAT, CDR2 FQNNGV. The CDR3 bases are TGTGCCAGCAGCTTAGATTGGCGGGGTGGCACAGATACGCAGTATTTT. This translates into CASSLDWRGGTDTQYF. The variable domain in full, with the rest retrieved from reference TRBV11-2 and TRBJ2-3, is EAGVAQSPRYKIIEKRQSVAFWCNPISGHATLYWYQQILGQGPKLLIQFQNNGVVDDSQLPKDRFSAERLKGVDSTLKIQPAKLEDSAVYLCASSLDWRGGTDTQYFGPGTRLTVL.

By its share, this clone is medium-sized (0.01 to 0.1%). The J gene is TRBJ2-3, the V gene TRBV7-2; TRBD2 aligns across 10 bases. J gave up 2 bases and V 5 bases, and 4 bases lay outside the gene matches. The V gene's germline CDR1 is SGHTA and CDR2 FQGNSA. The CDR3 totals 15 residues. CDR3 DNA: TGTGCCAGCAGCCGAGCGGGAGGGGACACAGATACGCAGTATTTT. This codes for CASSRAGGDTDTQYF.

This chain uses TRBV11-2 with TRBJ2-6; tentatively, D is TRBD1 or TRBD2 (6 bases each). Trimming took 1 base from V and 4 from J, leaving 14 bases between them. The germline gives CDR1 SGHAT, CDR2 FQNNGV. The CDR3 spans 17 residues. CDR3 sequence (DNA): TGTGCCAGCAGCTTAGGAGCAGGGGAGGCCGGGGCCAACGTCCTGACTTTC. Protein product: CASSLGAGEAGANVLTF.

This clone was detected ten times or more. The chain employs TRBV18 and TRBJ2-1; unclear D gene. V dropped 2 bases and J dropped 3 bases, with 11 bases sitting between them. CDR1 and CDR2 from the germline V gene are KGHSH and LQKENI. This CDR3 region has 15 residues. CDR3 sequence: CASSPGRGNYNEQFF. The CDR3 coding sequence is TGTGCCAGCTCACCAGGCCGTGGGAACTACAATGAGCAGTTCTTC.

In its sample, this clone was seen many times. The V gene is TRBV10-3, the J gene TRBJ2-3; 14 nucleotides match TRBD2. Germline CDR1 is ENHRY and CDR2 is SYGVKD. The V segment lost 2 bases and the J segment 2 bases; nucleotides outside the gene matches: 6. CDR3 length equals 18 residues. CDR3 residues: CAISEGLAGGLNTDTQYF. The DNA of the CDR3 is TGTGCCATCAGTGAGGGACTAGCGGGAGGTTTAAACACAGATACGCAGTATTTT.

By frequency in the sample, this clone is medium-sized. V gene TRBV20-1 combines with J gene TRBJ1-4; 7 bases map to TRBD1. The CDR3 is made up of 16 amino acids. After removal of 3 bases from V and 7 bases from J, the junction contained 14 bases not matched to a gene. The germline gives CDR1 DFQATT, CDR2 SNEGSKA (reference sequence). Written as DNA, the CDR3 is TGCAGTGCTAGCGGCCGAACAGGGGCGCTAAGTGAAAAACTGTTTTTT. Its translation: CSASGRTGALSEKLFF.

CDR3 nucleotide sequence: TGTGCCTGGAGGTTTCTGGGGGGCTTCACTGAAGCTTTCTTT. Amino acid sequence: CAWRFLGGFTEAFF. V usage is TRBV30 and J usage is TRBJ1-1; TRBD1 is a possible D gene (6 bases). Trimming took 3 bases from V and 4 from J, leaving 15 bases between them. The germline CDR1 and CDR2 sequences are GTSNPN and SVGIG (reference sequence). This CDR3 is 14 amino acids long.